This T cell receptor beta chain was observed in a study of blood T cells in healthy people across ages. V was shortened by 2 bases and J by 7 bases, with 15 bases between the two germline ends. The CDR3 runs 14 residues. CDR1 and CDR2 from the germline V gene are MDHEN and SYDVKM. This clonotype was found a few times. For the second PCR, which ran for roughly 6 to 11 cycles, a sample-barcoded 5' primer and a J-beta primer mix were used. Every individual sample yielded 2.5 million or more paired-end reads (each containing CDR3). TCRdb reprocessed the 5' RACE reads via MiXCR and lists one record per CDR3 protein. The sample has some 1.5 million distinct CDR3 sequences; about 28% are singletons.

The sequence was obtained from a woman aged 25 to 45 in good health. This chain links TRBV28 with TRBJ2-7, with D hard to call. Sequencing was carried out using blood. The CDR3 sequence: CASSLIQGQWEQYF. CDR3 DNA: TGTGCCAGCAGTTTAATTCAAGGCCAATGGGAGCAGTACTTC.